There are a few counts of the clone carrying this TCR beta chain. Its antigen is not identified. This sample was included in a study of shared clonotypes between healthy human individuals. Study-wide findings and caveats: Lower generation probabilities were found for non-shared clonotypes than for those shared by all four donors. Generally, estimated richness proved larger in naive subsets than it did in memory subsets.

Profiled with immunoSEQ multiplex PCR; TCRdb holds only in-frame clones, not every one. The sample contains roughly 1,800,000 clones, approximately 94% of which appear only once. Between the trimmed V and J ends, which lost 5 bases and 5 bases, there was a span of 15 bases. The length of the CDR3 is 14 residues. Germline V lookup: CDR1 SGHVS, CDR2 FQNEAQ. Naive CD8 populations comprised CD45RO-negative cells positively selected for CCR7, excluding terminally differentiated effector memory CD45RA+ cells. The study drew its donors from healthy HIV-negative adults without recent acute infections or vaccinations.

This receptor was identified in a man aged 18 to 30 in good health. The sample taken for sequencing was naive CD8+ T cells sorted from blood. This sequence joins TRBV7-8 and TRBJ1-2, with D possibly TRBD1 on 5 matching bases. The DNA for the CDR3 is TGTGCCAGCAGCCGTCCCGAGGGGTTATATGGCTACACCTTC. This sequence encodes CASSRPEGLYGYTF. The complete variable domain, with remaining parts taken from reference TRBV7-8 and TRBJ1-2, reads GAGVSQSPRYKVAKRGQDVALRCDPISGHVSLFWYQQALGQGPEFLTYFQNEAQLDKSGLPSDRFFAERPEGSVSTLKIQRTQQEDSAVYLCASSRPEGLYGYTFGSGTRLTVV.